The sample holds a few counts of the clone carrying this T cell receptor beta chain. The antigen remains undetermined. This sample is part of a study of CD8+ T cells in alopecia areata. Study at large: Tofacitinib dosing lasted 6 to 18 months, which was then followed by 6 months off drug. Findings of the study overall: Scalp sequencing also captures normal skin's resident alphabeta T cells.

This CDR3 is built from 16 residues. CDR1 and CDR2 (germline): SGHVS, FQNEAQ. Trimming left V 6 bases short and J 4 bases short, with 21 bases between. RNA extraction was followed by reverse transcription into cDNA, which acted as the sequencing template. Clones were read by immunoSEQ multiplex PCR, and TCRdb kept only the in-frame ones, dropping some. The repertoire holds around 140,000 clones, with around 49% as singletons. From alopecia areata patients, lesional scalp punch biopsies and peripheral blood were collected. This material consisted of CD4+ T cells sorted from blood, taken at week 0. The chain couples TRBV7-8 to TRBJ1-1; the D is unclear. The receptor was derived from a human donor with alopecia areata. The CDR3 region has the DNA TGTGCCAGCAGACCTGGGTTGGGGTCGTGGGGCACTGAAGCTTTCTTT. It encodes CASRPGLGSWGTEAFF.